This T cell receptor beta chain was obtained from a study of blood T cells in healthy people across ages. Study-wide points: Naive T cell percentage showed a strong correlation with TCR beta diversity.

Total RNA extraction produced at least 6 micrograms (per sample) for the study. CDR1 is SNHLY and CDR2 is FYNNEI in the germline V gene. The ends were cut back, 7 bases at V and 7 bases at J, with 14 bases in the middle. The CDR3 is 12 amino acids. With regard to this clonotype: Antigen specificity is unknown.

Alongside a J-beta primer mix, a sample-barcoded 5' primer served in a second PCR lasting roughly 7 to 11 cycles. Via MiXCR, TCRdb re-called the 5' RACE reads, giving one row per CDR3 protein. The data hold about 1.1 million distinct CDR3 sequences, with around two fifths observed a single time. This rearrangement joins TRBV2 to TRBJ2-7, with D uncertain. Sequencing was carried out using blood. This receptor was taken from a man aged 18 to 35 in good health. The CDR3 nucleotides are TGTGCCAGCATGTTGGTTATGGATGAGCAGTACTTC. This gives the protein CASMLVMDEQYF.